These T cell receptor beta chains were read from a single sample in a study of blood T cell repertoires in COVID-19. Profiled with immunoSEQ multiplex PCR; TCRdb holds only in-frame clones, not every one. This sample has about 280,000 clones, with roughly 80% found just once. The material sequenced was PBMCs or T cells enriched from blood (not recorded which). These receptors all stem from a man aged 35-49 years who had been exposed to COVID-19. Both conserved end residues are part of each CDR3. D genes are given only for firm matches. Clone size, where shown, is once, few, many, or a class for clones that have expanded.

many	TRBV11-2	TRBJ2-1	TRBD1	TGTGCCAGCAGCCATAACAGGGGGCGAGGCAATGAGCAGTTCTTC	CASSHNRGRGNEQFF
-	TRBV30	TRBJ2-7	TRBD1	TGTGCCCAATCCGGGACAGGCCTTCACGAGCAGTACTTC	CAQSGTGLHEQYF
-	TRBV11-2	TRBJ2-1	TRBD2	TGTGCCAGCAGCTTAGATAGCGGGTGGGTCAATGAGCAGTTCTTC	CASSLDSGWVNEQFF
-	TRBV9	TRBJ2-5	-	TGTGCCAGCAGCGTAGGCAGGTTTGAGACCCAGTACTTC	CASSVGRFETQYF
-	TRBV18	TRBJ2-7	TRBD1	TGTGCCAGCTCACCACCGATTGGGACAGAGGAGTACTTC	CASSPPIGTEEYF
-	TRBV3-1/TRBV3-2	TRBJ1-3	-	TGTGCCAGCAGCCAAAGTTTCGGGGAGATGGATTTT	CASSQSFGEMDF
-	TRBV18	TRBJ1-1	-	TGTGCCAGCTCACCACACAGTGATGCTGAAGCTTTCTTT	CASSPHSDAEAFF
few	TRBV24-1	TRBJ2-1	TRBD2	TGTGCCACCAGTGTAGGGACTAGCAGTCCCGGTCAGTTCTTC	CATSVGTSSPGQFF
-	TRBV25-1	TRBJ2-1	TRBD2	TGTGCCAGCAGGAGGACTAGCGGGATCCATGAGCAGTTCTTC	CASRRTSGIHEQFF
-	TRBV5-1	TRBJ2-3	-	TGCGCCAGCAGCTGGGACACCACAACAGATACGCAGTATTTT	CASSWDTTTDTQYF
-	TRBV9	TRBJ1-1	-	TGTGCCAGCAGCCACAGGGTCAACACTGAAGCTTTCTTT	CASSHRVNTEAFF
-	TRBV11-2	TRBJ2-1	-	TGTGCCAGCAGCCCCGGGACTTCCTACAATGAGCAGTTCTTC	CASSPGTSYNEQFF
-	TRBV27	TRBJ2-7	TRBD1	TGTGCCAGCAGTTTAAACCCCCGGGACAGCGAGGGCCCTCGCTACGAGCAGTACTTC	CASSLNPRDSEGPRYEQYF
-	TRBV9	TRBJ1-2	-	TGTGCCAGCAGCGGTGGCCTTAACTATGGCTACACCTTC	CASSGGLNYGYTF
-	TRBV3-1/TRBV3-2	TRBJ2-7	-	TGTGCCAGCAGCCAGCAGGGATCCTACGAGCAGTACTTC	CASSQQGSYEQYF
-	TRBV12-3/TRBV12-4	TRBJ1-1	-	TGTGCCAGCACTCTCGGGGTCTACACTGAAGCTTTCTTT	CASTLGVYTEAFF
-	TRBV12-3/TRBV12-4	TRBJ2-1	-	TGTGCCAGCAGTTTCCCAGGCAGTGAGCAGTTCTTC	CASSFPGSEQFF
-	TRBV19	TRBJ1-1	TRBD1	TGTGCCAGTAGTCCTCAACCAGGACAGGGTATCGGTCGGGCTTTCTTT	CASSPQPGQGIGRAFF
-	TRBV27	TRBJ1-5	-	TGTGCCAGCTCTCTCTCCAGGACAGGCAATCAGCCCCAGCATTTT	CASSLSRTGNQPQHF
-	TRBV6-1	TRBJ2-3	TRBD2	TGTGCCAGCAGTGAAGTCGGGCTAGCGGGCCCCACAGATACGCAGTATTTT	CASSEVGLAGPTDTQYF
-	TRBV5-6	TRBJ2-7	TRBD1	TGTGCCAGCAGGGAGACAGGGGGCCGGGACGAGCAGTACTTC	CASRETGGRDEQYF
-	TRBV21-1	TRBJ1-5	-	TGTGCCAGCAGCTTCCGACCGGGACAGAGCAATCAGCCCCAGCATTTT	CASSFRPGQSNQPQHF
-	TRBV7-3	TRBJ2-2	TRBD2	TGTGCCAGCAGCCAGGGACTAGCGAACACCGGGGAGCTGTTTTTT	CASSQGLANTGELFF
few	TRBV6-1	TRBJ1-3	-	TGTGCCAGCAGTGAACGCCCCGCGGGATCCACCATATATTTT	CASSERPAGSTIYF
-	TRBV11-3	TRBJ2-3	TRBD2	TGTGCCAGCAGCCCGGGGCAGCGGGAGATGACAGATACGCAGTATTTT	CASSPGQREMTDTQYF
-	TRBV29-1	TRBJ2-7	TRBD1	TGCAGCGTTGTAGGAGGCAGGGGGAGCTCCTACGAGCAGTACTTC	CSVVGGRGSSYEQYF
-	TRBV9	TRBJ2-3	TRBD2	TGTGCCAGCAGCGTTAATGCGGGAGAGAGCACAGATACGCAGTATTTT	CASSVNAGESTDTQYF
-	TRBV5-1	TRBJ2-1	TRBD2	TGCGCCAGCAGCGTTCCCAGCGGGAGGAATGAGCAGTTCTTC	CASSVPSGRNEQFF
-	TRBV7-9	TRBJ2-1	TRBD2	TGTGCCAGCAGCATCCTAGCGGGAGTGAATGAGCAGTTCTTC	CASSILAGVNEQFF
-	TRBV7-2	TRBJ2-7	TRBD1	TGTGCCAGCAGCTTAACAGGGGGCTCGACCTACGAGCAGTACTTC	CASSLTGGSTYEQYF
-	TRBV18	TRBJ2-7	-	TGTGCCAGCTCACCAGACAGCGTCTACGAGCAGTACTTC	CASSPDSVYEQYF
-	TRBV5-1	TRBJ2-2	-	TGCGCCAGCAGGGGGGACTGGATCGCGAACACCGGGGAGCTGTTTTTT	CASRGDWIANTGELFF
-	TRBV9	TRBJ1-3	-	TGTGCCAGCAGCGTAGCCGCCAGCTCTGGAAACACCATATATTTT	CASSVAASSGNTIYF
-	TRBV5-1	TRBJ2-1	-	TGCGCCAGCAGCCCGGAAAGGGGGATCAATGAGCAGTTCTTC	CASSPERGINEQFF
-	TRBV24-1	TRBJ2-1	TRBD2	TGTGCCACCAGTGATTTGGGGGGCCTGAGCGGGAGAGGGGGTTCCTACAATGAGCAGTTCTTC	CATSDLGGLSGRGGSYNEQFF
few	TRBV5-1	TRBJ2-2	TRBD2	TGCGCCAGCAGCTTGGCACCACTAGCGGGAGGGGCCGGGGAGCTGTTTTTT	CASSLAPLAGGAGELFF
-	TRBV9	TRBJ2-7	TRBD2	TGTGCCAGCAGCGTAGCCCCGGGACTAGCGACCTACGAGCAGTACTTC	CASSVAPGLATYEQYF
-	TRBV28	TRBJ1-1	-	TGTGCCAGCAGTTCCCATGACTTCCTGAACACTGAAGCTTTCTTT	CASSSHDFLNTEAFF
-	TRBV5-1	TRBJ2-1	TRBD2	TGCGCCAGCAGCCAAGGACTAGCGTATTTTGGGGAGCAGTTCTTC	CASSQGLAYFGEQFF
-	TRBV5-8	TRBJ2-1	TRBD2	TGTGCCAGCATAAAAGGGAGGGTCCCGCGCTCCTACAATGAGCAGTTCTTC	CASIKGRVPRSYNEQFF
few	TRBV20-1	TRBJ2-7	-	TGCAGTGCTAGTGGTCTCATCACGGGGGAGCAGTACTTC	CSASGLITGEQYF
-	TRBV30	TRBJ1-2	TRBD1	TGTGCCTGGGCGACAGGGTCCACCTACACCTTC	CAWATGSTYTF
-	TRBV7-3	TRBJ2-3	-	TGTGCCAGCAGCCCCGGGGAGCGGGCCTACACAGATACGCAGTATTTT	CASSPGERAYTDTQYF
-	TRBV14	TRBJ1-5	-	TGTGCCAGCAGCCGCCAGGACAATCAGCCCCAGCATTTT	CASSRQDNQPQHF
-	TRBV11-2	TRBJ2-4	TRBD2	TGTGCCAGCAGCGTCAGACTAGCGGGAATGGCGGGGGCCAAAAACATTCAGTACTTC	CASSVRLAGMAGAKNIQYF
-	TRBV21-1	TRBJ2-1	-	TGTGCCAGCAGCTCAACAGGGAGCTCCTACAATGAGCAGTTCTTC	CASSSTGSSYNEQFF
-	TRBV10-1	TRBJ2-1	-	TGCGCCAGCAGTGAGTCGAAGAGGGAGCAGTTCTTC	CASSESKREQFF
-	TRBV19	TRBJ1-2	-	TGTGCCAGTAGCGCCGGGTTGGGTGATGGCTACACCTTC	CASSAGLGDGYTF